Below, 11 T cell receptor beta chains from the same sample are listed, as sequenced in a study of Ad26.COV2.S vaccination and SARS-CoV-2 variants. Treatment reported: 19 received Ad26.COV2.S at low or high dose, single or two shots; 5 received placebo; per-sample allocation not given. Material that was analyzed had been drawn on day 63 after the first vaccine or placebo injection. Sequencing used immunoSEQ multiplex PCR; TCRdb keeps in-frame clones, though not all of them. The sample holds around 320,000 clones, more than 70% seen once. The starting material was peripheral blood, obtained in a trial of Ad26.COV2.S vaccine versus placebo. All receptors derive from a person between 18 and 65 years old who received the Ad26.COV2.S COVID-19 vaccine or a placebo.

V and J are TRBV5-4 and TRBJ2-2; TRBD2 matches at 10 bases. Losses at the gene ends were 1 base for V and 7 bases for J; bases not matched to a gene: 7. The CDR3 consists of 16 residues. In germline, CDR1 is SGHNT, CDR2 YYREEE (reference sequence). The CDR3 loop reads CASSLSKRGGFGELFF. The CDR3 DNA is TGTGCCAGCAGCTTGTCAAAGCGGGGGGGCTTCGGGGAGCTGTTTTTT.

The rearrangement joins TRBV5-1 to TRBJ2-2, with D possibly matching TRBD2 (6 bases). Per the germline V gene, CDR1 is SGHRS and CDR2 is YFSETQ. The CDR3 is made up of 14 amino acids. V lost 6 bases and J lost 6, with 15 bases in between. In DNA form, the CDR3 reads TGCGCCAGCAATTTCGGGGGATCCGCCGGGGAGCTGTTTTTT. Translation: CASNFGGSAGELFF.

This clone was recorded once. This chain joins TRBV3-1 (or the pseudogene TRBV3-2) and TRBJ1-1, with D perhaps matching TRBD1 (6 bases). Trimming removed 2 bases at V and 5 bases at J, with 12 bases between. The CDR3 loop spans 14 amino acids. Germline loops: CDR1 LGHDT, CDR2 YNNKEL (reference sequence). Written as DNA, the CDR3 is TGTGCCAGCAGCCAACGGGGGGCGAGTACTGAAGCTTTCTTT. Residues: CASSQRGASTEAFF.

This rearrangement joins TRBV29-1 to TRBJ1-2; 8 bases are a match to TRBD1. Unmatched junction bases numbered 4, after V lost 0 bases and J lost 4 bases. The CDR3 runs to 14 residues. CDR1 is SQVTM and CDR2 is ANQGSEA in the germline V gene. The CDR3 sequence is CSVEEGRGPYGYTF. The DNA for the CDR3 is TGCAGCGTTGAAGAGGGCAGGGGGCCCTATGGCTACACCTTC.

To note about this clone: This specimen includes other DNA sequences encoding the same CDR3. The chain links TRBV4-1 to TRBJ1-2, with TRBD1 matching 7 bases. The germline V gene has CDR1 MGHRA and CDR2 YSYEKL. J lost 4 bases, V lost 1 base, and 3 bases had no gene match. This CDR3 contains 14 residues. The CDR3, as DNA: TGCGCCAGCAGCCAAGGGGACAGAGGCTATGGCTACACCTTC. This translates into CASSQGDRGYGYTF.

CDR3 in amino acids: CASAPGQLHYGYTF. CDR3 in DNA: TGTGCCAGCGCGCCGGGACAGCTCCACTATGGCTACACCTTC. V is TRBV7-6 and J is TRBJ1-2; TRBD1 matches 7 bases. This CDR3 contains 14 residues. V trimming: 8 bases; J trimming: 3 bases; junction bases outside the gene matches: 9. Germline V lookup: CDR1 SGHVS, CDR2 FNYEAQ.

The chain recombines TRBV5-6 with TRBJ1-4; a weak D match, TRBD1 (5 bases). V lost 3 bases and J 5 bases, leaving 20 bases between the germline ends. Germline CDR1 is SGHDT and CDR2 is YYEEEE. The CDR3 has 17 amino acids. The CDR3: CASSWGVFSGRNEKLFF. In DNA, the CDR3 is TGTGCCAGCAGCTGGGGGGTGTTTTCAGGGAGGAATGAAAAACTGTTTTTT.

The CDR3 is CASSVKGMSTEAFF. DNA of the CDR3: TGTGCCAGCAGCGTAAAGGGAATGAGCACTGAAGCTTTCTTT. V and J are TRBV9 and TRBJ1-1; D remains ambiguous. V shed 1 base and J shed 4 bases, with 11 bases lying between them. The CDR3 is 14 amino acids. Looked up from germline, CDR1 is SGDLS and CDR2 is YYNGEE.

This clone was counted between two and nine times. CDR3 amino acids: CASSQDRDRTNTEAFF. The DNA of the CDR3 is TGTGCCAGCAGTCAGGACAGGGACCGAACGAACACTGAAGCTTTCTTT. The chain couples TRBV6-2 or TRBV6-3 to TRBJ1-1; 8 bases line up with TRBD1. Germline V gene data show CDR1 as MNHEY and CDR2 as SVGEGT. J gave up 1 base and V 5 bases, and 9 bases lay outside the gene matches. This CDR3 is built from 16 residues.

This sequence joins TRBV7-2 and TRBJ1-5, with D possibly TRBD1 on 5 matching bases. The CDR3 has 15 residues. Germline V lookup: CDR1 SGHTA, CDR2 FQGNSA. Trimming cost V 5 bases and J 1 base, with 12 bases left between them. The CDR3 bases are TGTGCCAGCAGCCCCCCAGGGAGGAGCAATCAGCCCCAGCATTTT. It is translated as CASSPPGRSNQPQHF. The variable domain in full, with the rest retrieved from reference TRBV7-2 and TRBJ1-5, is GAGVSQSPSNKVTEKGKDVELRCDPISGHTALYWYRQSLGQGLEFLIYFQGNSAPDKSGLPSDRFSAERTGGSVSTLTIQRTQQEDSAVYLCASSPPGRSNQPQHFGDGTRLSIL.

This chain connects TRBV7-2 to TRBJ2-7; D is perhaps TRBD1 (6 bases). CDR3 length equals 13 residues. Between the trimmed V and J ends, which lost 5 bases and 1 base, there was a span of 9 bases. The germline CDR1 and CDR2 sequences are SGHTA and FQGNSA. CDR3 sequence (DNA): TGTGCCAGCAGCACCACAGGGTCCTACGAGCAGTACTTC. Its translation: CASSTTGSYEQYF.